Detailed here is one T cell receptor (beta chain). The CDR3 runs to 15 residues. With V trimmed by 5 bases and J by 2 bases, 5 bases remained unmatched. Looked up from germline, CDR1 is MNHEY and CDR2 is SVGAGI. This entry belongs to a study of blood T cell repertoires in COVID-19. Study-level information: Spain, Italy and the United States supplied samples that represented acute and convalescent COVID-19. The analysed material was cDNA or gDNA that came from T cells, B-cell-depleted T cells, or PBMCs.

As handled by the study authors: It was from reference gene primer amplification that nucleated cell counts were estimated. The data were produced by immunoSEQ multiplex PCR, yet TCRdb's version contains in-frame clones alone and is incomplete. The V and J calls and clone size are taken from that table; D and trimming were inferred from the DNA. The sample contains 150,000 or so clones, about 87% of which appear only once. This chain uses TRBV6-5 with TRBJ1-2; TRBD1 matches 10 bases. The sequenced sample consisted of peripheral blood. The TCR sequence derives from a man in his fifties or sixties with acute or convalescent COVID-19. CDR3 sequence: CASSRPGQGNYGYTF. CDR3 coding DNA: TGTGCCAGCAGTCGTCCGGGACAGGGGAACTATGGCTACACCTTC.